This TCR beta chain was recovered during a study of beta chain features in type 1 diabetes listed by TCRdb under 2018. Regarding the complete study: Patients and healthy donors did not differ in mean age, gender distribution, total cell number or subset yield. Whereas all 30 or so donors provided naive and central memory subsets, regulatory and stem cell-like memory subsets were isolated from just 8 patients and about 8 healthy donors. A total of 85 million to 140 million sorted cells were examined across all samples, and a strong correlation was observed between cell number per subset and RNA yield. In the study, recently diagnosed type 1 diabetes patients and matched healthy donors were compared on the TCRB repertoires of their sorted circulating CD4+ T cell subsets. Broader findings and caveats from the paper: Because the HLA sub-analyses included only small numbers of individuals, any influence of HLA type on TCRB rearrangement was left unresolved. The naive, central memory and regulatory TCRB repertoires appeared to resemble one another more closely among patients than among healthy donors. In all four CD4+ subsets, TCRB CDR3 length was moderately but significantly shorter in type 1 diabetes patients. Shorter templates might have been favored by PCR, but patient and control samples were amplified and corrected together, so both groups would have been affected equally by any skew. Because cDNA was sequenced instead of genomic DNA, highly expressing activated cells could be over-represented, though the groups showed no difference in activation or CD3 levels. At VDJ recombination sites, type 1 diabetes patients had fewer insertions and more deleted nucleotides, which implies abnormalities in thymic rearrangement.

Note on this clone: The target of this receptor is not known. Per-base quality was not reported, and no clone a single base away is much larger than it.

The entire amount of isolated RNA was reverse transcribed using the High Capacity cDNA Reverse Transcription Kit, so the sequenced TCRB transcripts were expressed ones. Naive, central memory and regulatory T cell samples underwent deep immunoSEQ sequencing, averaging around 3.9 million total reads per sample. After sorted cells were lysed in RLT buffer, RNA was extracted with DNase-treated RNeasy Micro or Mini kits, with the choice depending on cell number. To prevent cross-contamination, each cell subset was processed individually, whereas patient and healthy donor samples were processed jointly. The immunoSEQ multiplex PCR was used to amplify TCRB sequences from cDNA, yielding 87-bp fragments that span the CDR3 region. Amplicons were sequenced on the Illumina HiSeq platform. Per the authors' processing: PCR bias was computationally corrected using synthetic template baselines, reads within Hamming distance 2 were collapsed, and singletons that could not be merged were discarded. Reads were aligned against IMGT so that V, D and J genes, CDR3 length and insertions or deletions at six rearrangement sites could be assigned. Within each subset, clonotype counts were normalized to the number of sorted cells before true diversity and Gini coefficients were calculated with the tcR R package. Repertoire sharing was quantified using the overlap coefficient calculated on TCRB nucleotide sequences. Held by TCRdb, this immuneACCESS table contains in-frame sequences only and omits some clones. Under half of the omission traces to an unresolved V gene where checked; the cause of the rest is unknown. Clonal size and the V and J genes are those of that table, whereas D and trimming came from the DNA. In this sample the table shows almost 350,000 clones, around 9.7% of which occur a single time. The ten largest clones represent 0.9% to 1.1% of the sample.

The germline V gene specifies SGHRS as CDR1 and YFSETQ as CDR2. The CDR3 spans 17 residues, from the cysteine through the phenylalanine. Only the CDR3 DNA stays, 51 bases, in frame from base 1. Compared with germline, V lacks 1 base and J lacks 6 bases; bases without a gene match: 14. A single peripheral blood draw of approximately 120 mL on average was collected from each donor into heparinised tubes. A BD FACSAria II was used to sort naive, central memory, regulatory and stem cell-like memory CD4+ T cells with a panel that included CD45RO, CCR7, CD25, CD127, CD95 and CD27. A purity above 98% was achieved for all sorted populations. PBMCs were separated immediately by Lymphoprep density gradient centrifugation and were stained directly, without being cultured. Samples were stained and sorted in pairs, with one healthy donor and one patient per experiment, so that batch effects were minimized.

This sequence originates from a man aged 30 to 45 with type 1 diabetes. The sequence is built from TRBV5-1 and TRBJ1-2, with TRBD1 matching 8 junction bases. The material sequenced was central memory CD4+ T cells from blood. Read as DNA, the sequence is TGCGCCAGCAGCTTGTCCCTATTCAGGACAGGGCAGAATGGCTACACCTTC. Translated, this gives CASSLSLFRTGQNGYTF.